These T cell receptor beta chains were read from a single sample in a study of PD-1 blockade in classical Hodgkin lymphoma. The method was immunoSEQ multiplex PCR; TCRdb's version includes in-frame clones alone and lacks a portion of them. The sample carries about 97,000 clones, 75% to 90% recorded once. This specimen was peripheral blood mononuclear cells (PBMCs), taken before the second cycle of nivolumab. The receptors shown here come from a human donor with classical Hodgkin lymphoma. Each CDR3 is given with its conserved first and last residue. A D gene is named only where the DNA matches it firmly. Only part of the rows carry a size: once, few, many, or a class if the clone is expanded.

J gene: TRBJ1-5
V gene: TRBV9
clone size: .
D gene: .
CDR3 length: 13
CDR3 DNA: TGTGCCAGCAACGTAGGAAGCAATCAGCCCCAGCATTTT
CDR3 protein: CASNVGSNQPQHF

J gene: TRBJ1-4
V gene: TRBV27
clone size: .
D gene: .
CDR3 length: 13
CDR3 DNA: TGTGCCAGCAGCCCATTTAAGAATGAAAAACTGTTTTTT
CDR3 protein: CASSPFKNEKLFF

J gene: TRBJ1-2
V gene: TRBV28
clone size: few
D gene: .
CDR3 length: 13
CDR3 DNA: TGTGCCAGCAGTTTCGCCAGGGGTTATGGCTACACCTTC
CDR3 protein: CASSFARGYGYTF

J gene: TRBJ2-7
V gene: TRBV7-2
clone size: .
D gene: TRBD1
CDR3 length: 15
CDR3 DNA: TGTGCCAGCAGCTTAGAAGGGACAGGCCGATACGAGCAGTACTTC
CDR3 protein: CASSLEGTGRYEQYF

J gene: TRBJ2-7
V gene: TRBV5-1
clone size: .
D gene: .
CDR3 length: 15
CDR3 DNA: TGCGCCAGCAGCTGGGGGACCGGGACAACATACGAGCAGTACTTC
CDR3 protein: CASSWGTGTTYEQYF

J gene: TRBJ2-5
V gene: TRBV28
clone size: .
D gene: .
CDR3 length: 13
CDR3 DNA: TGTGCCAGCAGTCCATGGACAGCCACCGACCAGTACTTC
CDR3 protein: CASSPWTATDQYF

J gene: TRBJ1-3
V gene: TRBV2
clone size: .
D gene: .
CDR3 length: 16
CDR3 DNA: TGTGCCAGCAAGGGGAGAGAGGGCCCACTCCGAAACACCATATATTTT
CDR3 protein: CASKGREGPLRNTIYF

J gene: TRBJ2-4
V gene: TRBV2
clone size: .
D gene: .
CDR3 length: 15
CDR3 DNA: TGTGCCAGCAGTGAGACGGAGATAGCCAAAAACATTCAGTACTTC
CDR3 protein: CASSETEIAKNIQYF

J gene: TRBJ1-2
V gene: TRBV10-3
clone size: few
D gene: TRBD1
CDR3 length: 11
CDR3 DNA: TGTGCCATAACAGAGACAGGGGGCTACACCTTC
CDR3 protein: CAITETGGYTF

J gene: TRBJ2-5
V gene: TRBV9
clone size: many
D gene: .
CDR3 length: 16
CDR3 DNA: TGTGCCAGCAGCGCGGAGGGGGGAAGTGGTCTAGAGACCCAGTACTTC
CDR3 protein: CASSAEGGSGLETQYF

J gene: TRBJ1-2
V gene: TRBV11-2
clone size: .
D gene: .
CDR3 length: 12
CDR3 DNA: TGTGCCAGCAGCTTCCGGAATGGTGGCTACACCTTC
CDR3 protein: CASSFRNGGYTF

J gene: TRBJ2-5
V gene: TRBV30
clone size: .
D gene: .
CDR3 length: 15
CDR3 DNA: TGTGCCTGGAGTGTGGGGGGCAGGTACCAAGAGACCCAGTACTTC
CDR3 protein: CAWSVGGRYQETQYF

J gene: TRBJ1-2
V gene: TRBV27
clone size: .
D gene: .
CDR3 length: 14
CDR3 DNA: TGTGCCAGCAGTTTCAGAACAGGGAACTATGGCTACACCTTC
CDR3 protein: CASSFRTGNYGYTF